These 22 T cell receptor beta chains originate from one sample sequenced in a study of blood T cell repertoires in COVID-19 (dated by TCRdb to 2019 to 2021). Library prep was done by the immunoSEQ multiplex PCR assay. What TCRdb holds here is the immuneACCESS table cut down to in-frame rearrangements. Part of the clones is not present; checked against another copy, under half of the missing clones reflect an unresolved V gene, and the others are unexplained. The sample table lists over 150,000 clones, about four fifths of them with a count of one. The ten largest clones add up to roughly 19% of the sample. Sequences were obtained from peripheral blood. The source is a woman in her seventies who had recovered from COVID-19.

V and J are TRBV5-1 and TRBJ2-1; a weak D match, TRBD2 (7 bases). The V and J ends lost 0 bases and 8 bases respectively, with 21 bases between them. Germline V gene data show CDR1 as SGHRS and CDR2 as YFSETQ. This CDR3 comprises 17 residues. CDR3 DNA sequence: TGCGCCAGCAGCTTGGCCCCTAGGGGGGAGGGCCGGGATGAGCAGTTCTTC. This encodes CASSLAPRGEGRDEQFF.

The J gene is TRBJ2-7, the V gene TRBV29-1, with D possibly TRBD2 on 5 matching bases. CDR3 length: 11 residues. Trimming left V 4 bases short and J 4 bases short, with 8 bases between. In germline, CDR1 is SQVTM, CDR2 ANQGSEA. CDR3 amino acids: CSVGRDYEQYF. CDR3 nucleotide sequence: TGCAGCGTTGGACGGGATTACGAGCAGTACTTC.

This clone was observed once. The V and J genes are TRBV5-1 and TRBJ1-1; tentatively, D is TRBD1 (6 bases). CDR3 length: 15 residues. The V end lost 4 bases, the J end lost 0 bases, and 13 bases lay between the germline ends. The germline gives CDR1 SGHRS, CDR2 YFSETQ. The DNA for the CDR3 is TGCGCCAGCAGCCACCGGGACATGATGAACACTGAAGCTTTCTTT. Encoded protein: CASSHRDMMNTEAFF.

This clone was counted between two and nine times. The V and J genes are TRBV9 and TRBJ1-3; unclear D gene. The CDR3 spans 11 residues. CDR1 is SGDLS, CDR2 YYNGEE, per germline. The germline V and J ends were trimmed by 5 bases and 4 bases, with 4 bases remaining between them. The CDR3 coding sequence is TGTGCCAGCAGGGGCGGAAACACCATATATTTT. It is translated as CASRGGNTIYF.

The rearrangement uses TRBV7-9 and TRBJ2-7; 9 positions match TRBD1. Germline lookup yields CDR1 SEHNR and CDR2 FQNEAQ (reference sequence). V gave up 4 bases and J gave up 2 bases; unmatched junction bases: 9. The CDR3 loop spans 16 amino acids. CDR3 nucleotides: TGTGCCAGCAGCTCACCACCGGGACAGGGTCCCTACGAGCAGTACTTC. It codes for CASSSPPGQGPYEQYF.

The table lists this clone with a count of one. This chain links TRBV3-1 (or the pseudogene TRBV3-2) with TRBJ2-2; 7 bases map to TRBD2. CDR1 and CDR2 from the germline V gene are LGHDT and YNNKEL (reference sequence). The CDR3 consists of 13 residues. V lost 6 bases and J lost 6; bases outside the gene matches: 4. CDR3 DNA sequence: TGTGCCAGCAGACTCACTAGCGCCGGGGAGCTGTTTTTT. Translating gives CASRLTSAGELFF.

The chain employs TRBV3-1 (or the pseudogene TRBV3-2) and TRBJ2-7, with a tentative D call TRBD1 (5 bases). Germline assignment: CDR1 LGHDT and CDR2 YNNKEL (reference sequence). V was pared by 0 bases and J by 2 bases, with 14 bases between. The CDR3 sequence is 16 residues long. The CDR3 loop reads CASSQDGETDTYEQYF. CDR3 coding DNA: TGTGCCAGCAGCCAAGATGGTGAGACGGACACCTACGAGCAGTACTTC.

This clone was found once. The chain combines TRBV9 with TRBJ1-1; TRBD1 is a possible D gene (5 bases). There are 16 residues in the CDR3. In germline, CDR1 is SGDLS, CDR2 YYNGEE. V gave up 0 bases and J gave up 1 base, with 13 bases separating them. This CDR3 reads CASSVDSGGGNTEAFF. As DNA, the CDR3 is TGTGCCAGCAGCGTAGATAGCGGGGGAGGGAACACTGAAGCTTTCTTT.

The chain links TRBV30 to TRBJ2-2; 8 nucleotides align to TRBD1. The CDR3 extends over 14 amino acids. The junction had 3 bases not matched to a gene; V was cut back by 5 bases and J by 1 base. Germline values: CDR1 GTSNPN, CDR2 SVGIG (reference sequence). Written as DNA, the CDR3 is TGTGCCTGGGACAGGGGCATGAACACCGGGGAGCTGTTTTTT. Amino acid sequence: CAWDRGMNTGELFF.

This chain uses TRBV28 with TRBJ2-2; 10 bases agree with TRBD1. There are 18 residues in the CDR3. Germline values: CDR1 MDHEN, CDR2 SYDVKM. V lost 5 bases to trimming and J lost 5 bases; unmatched junction nucleotides: 14. Written as DNA, the CDR3 is TGTGCCAGCAGTACATGGACAGGGGGTTTTTTGAGGACCGGGGAGCTGTTTTTT. It is translated as CASSTWTGGFLRTGELFF.

In its sample, this clone was seen a few times. This chain uses TRBV7-9 with TRBJ2-1; TRBD2 matches at 8 bases. Germline V lookup: CDR1 SEHNR, CDR2 FQNEAQ (reference sequence). The trim removed 1 base at V and 12 bases at J, leaving 14 bases unmatched. This CDR3 has 16 residues. The CDR3 DNA reads TGTGCCAGCAGCTTAGTCCGGGAGGGCGGAGAAGGGGGGCAGTTCTTC. It codes for CASSLVREGGEGGQFF.

The J gene is TRBJ1-1, the V gene TRBV4-3; perhaps TRBD1 as D (5 bases). Per germline, CDR1 LGHNA and CDR2 YSLEER. The V end lost 1 base, the J end lost 5 bases, and 20 bases lay between the germline ends. The CDR3 has 17 residues. In nucleotides, the CDR3 is TGCGCCAGCAGCCAAGGGGGAGGGGCCCCCCTGGGGACTGAAGCTTTCTTT. This encodes CASSQGGGAPLGTEAFF.

The chain couples TRBV5-1 to TRBJ2-7; 10 bases agree with TRBD1. Germline V gene sequence: CDR1 SGHRS, CDR2 YFSETQ. Trimming took 2 bases from V and 2 from J; bases not matched to a gene: 13. CDR3 length: 18 residues. The CDR3 loop is CASSFQTGTGVPPYEQYF. CDR3 DNA sequence: TGCGCCAGCAGCTTCCAGACCGGGACAGGGGTCCCCCCCTACGAGCAGTACTTC.

The chain uses TRBV11-2 and TRBJ1-2, with 7 bases that match TRBD1. The CDR3 extends over 15 amino acids. The V gene end was trimmed by 3 bases and the J gene end by 3 bases; junction bases not matched to a gene: 7. Looked up from germline, CDR1 is SGHAT and CDR2 is FQNNGV. CDR3 in DNA: TGTGCCAGCAGCTTCTCTGGCAGGGGGGACTATGGCTACACCTTC. Translation gives CASSFSGRGDYGYTF.

The chain combines TRBV30 with TRBJ2-5; possibly TRBD2 for D (5 bases). The CDR3 totals 12 residues. V gave up 1 base and J gave up 5 bases, with 8 bases separating them. Per the germline V gene, CDR1 is GTSNPN and CDR2 is SVGIG (reference sequence). The CDR3 region is CAWSARGETQYF. The CDR3 DNA sequence: TGTGCCTGGAGTGCGCGAGGGGAGACCCAGTACTTC.

This clone was counted once. The V and J genes are TRBV7-2 and TRBJ2-5; maybe TRBD1 (6 bases). In germline, CDR1 is SGHTA, CDR2 FQGNSA. The CDR3 has 13 residues. With 0 bases removed from V and 14 bases from J, the gap between germline ends came to 16 bases. The CDR3 bases are TGTGCCAGCAGCTTAGCGGGGGCCCCCCAGGCCTACTTC. Translated: CASSLAGAPQAYF. Together with reference TRBV7-2 and TRBJ2-5, the CDR3 gives the full variable domain: GAGVSQSPSNKVTEKGKDVELRCDPISGHTALYWYRQSLGQGLEFLIYFQGNSAPDKSGLPSDRFSAERTGGSVSTLTIQRTQQEDSAVYLCASSLAGAPQAYFGPGTRLLVL.

This clone occurred once. The chain is built from TRBV9 and TRBJ2-5, with D possibly being TRBD2 (7 bases). The ends were cut back, 3 bases at V and 4 bases at J, with 16 bases in the middle. Germline CDR1 SGDLS, CDR2 YYNGEE. This CDR3 spans 15 amino acids. CDR3 residues: CASSAGPGGRETQYF. The CDR3 DNA sequence: TGTGCCAGCAGCGCGGGCCCGGGGGGCCGAGAGACCCAGTACTTC.

This clone was seen at least ten times. The J gene is TRBJ2-1, the V gene TRBV4-2, with D maybe TRBD1 (6 bases). The CDR3 sequence is 12 residues long. V was cut by 4 bases and J by 8 bases, with 9 bases left in between. Germline V gene lookup returns CDR1 LGHNA and CDR2 YNFKEQ. The DNA of the CDR3 is TGTGCCAGCAGCCGCGAGGGGGATGAGCAGTTCTTC. Its translation: CASSREGDEQFF.

The chain recombines TRBV9 with TRBJ2-1; 7 bases line up with TRBD2. Germline V gene data show CDR1 as SGDLS and CDR2 as YYNGEE. V gave up 0 bases and J gave up 4 bases; unmatched junction bases: 4. CDR3 length equals 15 residues. This CDR3 reads CASSVGVSGYNEQFF. Written as DNA, the CDR3 is TGTGCCAGCAGCGTAGGGGTTAGCGGGTACAATGAGCAGTTCTTC.

The rearrangement uses TRBV28 and TRBJ2-2, with a possible D match to TRBD1 (5 bases). CDR1 is MDHEN and CDR2 is SYDVKM in the germline V gene. The CDR3 covers 13 residues. V lost 7 bases, J lost 0 bases, and 6 bases lay in between. The CDR3 DNA is TGTGCCAGCACAGGGACGAACACCGGGGAGCTGTTTTTT. Its translation is CASTGTNTGELFF.

The chain uses TRBV30 and TRBJ2-2, with 14 bases that match TRBD2. The CDR3 contains 16 residues. Trimming cost V 1 base and J 7 bases; bases outside gene matches: 5. Germline V gene data show CDR1 as GTSNPN and CDR2 as SVGIG (reference sequence). The CDR3 protein is CAWSGLGLAGGGELFF. The CDR3 nucleotides read TGTGCCTGGAGTGGGCTCGGACTAGCGGGGGGCGGGGAGCTGTTTTTT.

The rearrangement joins TRBV24-1 to TRBJ1-5; 7 bases are a match to TRBD1. J was trimmed by 3 bases and V by 5 bases; bases with no gene match: 15. CDR1 is KGHDR, CDR2 SFDVKD, per germline. The CDR3 has 18 residues. Written as DNA, the CDR3 is TGTGCCACCAGTGGGGCCAGACAGGGCGCCGTTTTCAATCAGCCCCAGCATTTT. It is translated as CATSGARQGAVFNQPQHF.